This T cell receptor (beta chain) was sequenced in a study of spatial heterogeneity in lung cancer. Germline V CDR1 and CDR2: DFQATT, SNEGSKA (reference sequence). CDR3 length: 17 residues. V shed 5 bases, J shed 4 bases, and the junction held 19 bases outside the gene matches. This sample's time point: blood at routine non-recurrence follow-up after resection. The sample holds many counts of this clonotype. TCRdb reprocessed the 5' RACE reads via MiXCR and lists one record per CDR3 protein. This table holds about 27,000 distinct CDR3 sequences, approximately 5.1% found once. The receptor was derived from a female donor with early-stage non-small cell lung cancer. V and J are TRBV20-1 and TRBJ2-5; TRBD1 matches 7 bases. Material: PBMCs, obtained at follow-up. The CDR3 loop reads CSAHSPTTGERGETQYF. Written as DNA, the CDR3 is TGCAGTGCTCACTCCCCGACCACAGGGGAGAGGGGAGAGACCCAGTACTTC.